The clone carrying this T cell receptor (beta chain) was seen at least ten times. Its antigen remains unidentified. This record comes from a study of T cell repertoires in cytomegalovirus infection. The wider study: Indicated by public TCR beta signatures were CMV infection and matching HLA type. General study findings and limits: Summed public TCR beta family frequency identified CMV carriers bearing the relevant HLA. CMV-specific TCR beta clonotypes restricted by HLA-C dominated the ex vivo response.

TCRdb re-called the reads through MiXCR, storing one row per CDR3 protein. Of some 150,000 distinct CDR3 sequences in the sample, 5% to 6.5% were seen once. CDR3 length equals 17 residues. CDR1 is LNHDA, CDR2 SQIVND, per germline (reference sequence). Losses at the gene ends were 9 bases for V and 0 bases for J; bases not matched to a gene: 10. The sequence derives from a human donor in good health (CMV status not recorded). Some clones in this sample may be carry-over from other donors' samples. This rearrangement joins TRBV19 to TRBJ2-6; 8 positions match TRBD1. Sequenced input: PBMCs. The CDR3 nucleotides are TGTGCCAGCCAGAGGGGACAGGCGTTCTCTGGGGCCAACGTCCTGACTTTC. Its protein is CASQRGQAFSGANVLTF.